The 2 T cell receptor beta chains below all came from one sample that was sequenced in a study of T cell responses to AZD1222 COVID-19 vaccine (dated by TCRdb to the early 2020s). The protocol used for the library was the immunoSEQ multiplex PCR assay. The immuneACCESS repertoire file appears here via TCRdb, limited to in-frame rearrangements. These files lack a portion of the clones; in checked studies, under half of the deficit traces to unresolved V genes, and the cause of the others is not known. Across this sample there are about 78,000 clones, with roughly 87% seen only once. Roughly a quarter of the sample is held by the ten biggest clonotypes. Explained via the paper, the time point label denotes: baseline before first vaccination. The starting material was peripheral blood, obtained on day 0 of AZD1222 vaccination. The receptors were gathered from an adult in good health.

This chain joins TRBV19 and TRBJ2-3; D possibly corresponds to TRBD1 (6 bases). The CDR3 extends over 17 amino acids. V was clipped by 4 bases and J by 1 base, with 18 bases between them. CDR1 LNHDA and CDR2 SQIVND come from the germline V gene (reference sequence). CDR3 sequence (DNA): TGTGCCAGTAGTAGGCCTCCCGGGACATATCGCACAGATACGCAGTATTTT. Translation: CASSRPPGTYRTDTQYF.

This clone was recorded once. This specimen includes other DNA sequences encoding the same CDR3. This sequence joins TRBV9 and TRBJ2-1; 8 nucleotides align to TRBD2. The CDR3 spans 15 residues. Germline loops: CDR1 SGDLS, CDR2 YYNGEE. V was clipped by 1 base and J by 6 bases; unmatched bases: 6. This chain's CDR3 is CASSVQWTSPNEQFF. The CDR3 region has the DNA TGTGCCAGCAGCGTACAGTGGACTAGCCCCAATGAGCAGTTCTTC.